This entry features one TCR beta chain sequence. What it binds is not known. The data were obtained in a study of radiotherapy plus CTLA-4 blockade in lung cancer. This CDR3 has 16 amino acids. Germline CDR1 is MNHEY and CDR2 is SMNVEV (reference sequence). Trimming shortened V by 4 bases and J by 3 bases, and 19 bases separated the two germline ends. Assay used: immunoSEQ multiplex PCR; TCRdb lists only in-frame clones, some missing. This table has roughly 45,000 clones, 50% to 70% appearing once. Study conclusions and caveats: Alongside interferon-beta, early blood T cell clone dynamics were reportedly the best predictor of response. Peripheral blood showed expansion of tumor-derived TCR clones after radiotherapy and ipilimumab.

J is TRBJ2-7 and V is TRBV27; weak D call: TRBD1 (6 bases). Sequencing was performed on peripheral blood, taken from a patient treated with radiotherapy plus ipilimumab. The sequence derives from a human donor with non-small cell lung cancer who had a partial response to radiotherapy plus ipilimumab. The CDR3 nucleotides read TGTGCCAGCAGTTCATCTTCAGGGGAAGAAGTCTACGAGCAGTACTTC. It yields the protein CASSSSSGEEVYEQYF.